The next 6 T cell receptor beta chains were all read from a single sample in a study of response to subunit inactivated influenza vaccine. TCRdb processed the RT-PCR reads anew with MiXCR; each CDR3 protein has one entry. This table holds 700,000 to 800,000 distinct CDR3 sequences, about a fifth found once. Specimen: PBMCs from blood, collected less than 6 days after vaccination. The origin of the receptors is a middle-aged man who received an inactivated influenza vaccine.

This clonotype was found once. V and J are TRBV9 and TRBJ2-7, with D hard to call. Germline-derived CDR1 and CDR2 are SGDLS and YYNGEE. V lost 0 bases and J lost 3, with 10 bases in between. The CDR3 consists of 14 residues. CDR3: CASSVGALGYEQYF. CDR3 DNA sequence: TGTGCCAGCAGCGTAGGGGCGTTGGGCTACGAGCAGTACTTC.

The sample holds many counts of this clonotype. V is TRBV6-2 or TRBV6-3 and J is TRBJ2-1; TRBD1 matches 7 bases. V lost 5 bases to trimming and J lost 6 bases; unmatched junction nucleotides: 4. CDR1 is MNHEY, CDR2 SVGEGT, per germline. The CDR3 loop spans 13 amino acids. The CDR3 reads CASSRRQGNEQFF. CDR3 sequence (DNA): TGTGCCAGCAGTCGGAGACAGGGCAATGAGCAGTTCTTC.

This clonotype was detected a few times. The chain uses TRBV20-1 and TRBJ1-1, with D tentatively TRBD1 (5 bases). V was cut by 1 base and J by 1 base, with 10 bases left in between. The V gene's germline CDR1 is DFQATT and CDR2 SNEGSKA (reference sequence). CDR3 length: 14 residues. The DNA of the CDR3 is TGCAGTGCTAGAGCTTCCGGGGGGAACACTGAAGCTTTCTTT. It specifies CSARASGGNTEAFF.

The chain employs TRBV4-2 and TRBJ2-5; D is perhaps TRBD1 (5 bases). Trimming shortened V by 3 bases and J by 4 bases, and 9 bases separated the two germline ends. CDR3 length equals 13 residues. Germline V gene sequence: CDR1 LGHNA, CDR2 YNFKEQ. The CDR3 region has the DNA TGTGCCAGCAGCCAGGGTGACAGAGAGACCCAGTACTTC. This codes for CASSQGDRETQYF.

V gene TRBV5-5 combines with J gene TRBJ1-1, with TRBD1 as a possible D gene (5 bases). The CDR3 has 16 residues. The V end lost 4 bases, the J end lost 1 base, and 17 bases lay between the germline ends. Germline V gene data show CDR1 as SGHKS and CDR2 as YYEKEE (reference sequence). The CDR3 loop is CASSPSPGRGNTEAFF. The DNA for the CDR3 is TGTGCCAGCAGCCCGTCGCCGGGACGGGGGAACACTGAAGCTTTCTTT. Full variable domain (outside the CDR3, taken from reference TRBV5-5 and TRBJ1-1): DAGVTQSPTHLIKTRGQQVTLRCSPISGHKSVSWYQQVLGQGPQFIFQYYEKEERGRGNFPDRFSARQFPNYSSELNVNALLLGDSALYLCASSPSPGRGNTEAFFGQGTRLTVV.

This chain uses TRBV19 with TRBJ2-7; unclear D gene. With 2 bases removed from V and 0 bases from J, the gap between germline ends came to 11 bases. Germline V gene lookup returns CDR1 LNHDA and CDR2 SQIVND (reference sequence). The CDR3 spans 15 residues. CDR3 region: CASSIRTADSYEQYF. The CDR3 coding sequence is TGTGCCAGTAGTATAAGGACGGCCGACTCCTACGAGCAGTACTTC.